These T cell receptor beta chains were read from a single sample in a study of graft-versus-host responses after intestinal transplantation. Method: immunoSEQ multiplex PCR; TCRdb's copy keeps in-frame clones and lacks some. Of tens of thousands of clones listed, roughly 87% are singletons. The sequences come from PBMCs, collected 1,000 to 1,300 days after transplant. The origin of the receptors is a human patient who received an intestinal transplant, so some T cells may come from the graft donor. CDR3s leave out the opening cysteine and the closing phenylalanine or tryptophan. The order of the fields is V gene, CDR3 protein.

TRBV2	ASSLQETQY
TRBV4-2	ASSPLERGHGYT
TRBV19	ASSRGRGRDYEQY
TRBV5-5	ASSLSGYGVREQY
TRBV7-9	ASSLGTANEKLF
TRBV30	AWSVGTSDLEQF
TRBV9	ASSRDSHNEQF
TRBV5-4	ASSWGQDLSGYT
TRBV7-2	ASSLRGHNEQF
TRBV5-6	ASSFGGVAGETQY
TRBV28	ASRIGDSYGYT
TRBV30	AWSAGGGQPQH
TRBV9	ASSPWGQGQNGQF
TRBV28	ASRNPGTGYSPLH
TRBV19	ASSITDYTGELF
TRBV6-6	ASSYSSGSGANVLT
TRBV5-4	ASSLDSNQPQH
TRBV2	ASSGRQGGSYEQY
TRBV6-5	ASSFVGVDTEAF
TRBV27	ASSLSRENSPLH
TRBV5-1	ASSPGRMGIYNEQF
TRBV6-6	ASVGSYNSPLH
TRBV9	ASSVSQGEETQY
TRBV9	ASSVEGLVAYNEQF
TRBV7-8	ASSSGTGVWVNTEAF
TRBV11-2	ASSPRWSGELF
TRBV5-4	ASSKKGAGYLDTQY
TRBV5-1	ASSLAGGLNEQF
TRBV20-1	SLDRETQY
TRBV5-4	ASSLARAMNTEAF
TRBV27	ASSLAGQGALNHIYEQY
TRBV28	ASSPRDRGVEKLF
TRBV2	ASSPDTPRETQY
TRBV6-4	ASSDKGAGNSPLH
TRBV28	ASSLPTELGEEKLF
TRBV28	ASSSGNQPQH
TRBV7-2	ASSLGGYGTGELF
TRBV9	ASSDNLESGETGEQY
TRBV18	ASSPPVSGRGSYEQY
TRBV6-1	ASGGTGTDTQY
TRBV27	ASSSRTQGVETQY
TRBV7-9	ASSLGRVPNNEQF
TRBV28	ASSRRGWGYT
TRBV5-1	ASSLGRGTGGTDTQY
TRBV6-1	ASSSPAGAYNEQF
TRBV2	ASKDSTDTQY
TRBV7-9	ASSLAGGPYEQY
TRBV11-3	ASSLDSGNTIY
TRBV5-1	ASSGGWANNEKLF
TRBV9	ASSVGGKFDRRNTEAF
TRBV19	ASSISVTAHEQY
TRBV11-3	ASSLVKGGDYNEQF
TRBV28	ASSYYLEGNQPQH
TRBV4-1	ASRPPGQGNYGYT
TRBV10-3	AISLSKYTEAF